At least ten counts were recorded for the clone carrying this T cell receptor beta chain. Its specificity is not known. The data originate from a study of neurological immune-mediated disorders. Study findings and constraints: The greatest TCR clonal expansion appeared in HTLV-1-associated myelopathy and the smallest, falling below healthy controls, in multiple sclerosis.

The authors made cDNA by 5'RACE with 10-nucleotide random UMIs. Using its own MiXCR run on the 5' RACE reads, TCRdb lists one record per CDR3 protein. The table shows roughly 32,000 distinct CDR3 sequences, with around 15% occurring only once. Sequencing was done on a sample of PBMCs. The source is a man aged 70-80 years in good health.

The CDR3 region is CASSPRFAGELFF. In DNA, the CDR3 is TGTGCCAGCAGCCCAAGGTTCGCCGGGGAGCTGTTTTTT. J is TRBJ2-2 and V is TRBV5-5; D unresolved. The CDR3 runs to 13 residues. Germline lookup yields CDR1 SGHKS and CDR2 YYEKEE (reference sequence). Deletions cut 4 bases from V and 6 bases from J, with 10 bases between.